This TCR beta chain was identified during a study of cytomegalovirus exposure and HLA in healthy donors. Germline CDR1 is MNHEY and CDR2 is SMNVEV (reference sequence). Deletions cut 5 bases from V and 0 bases from J, with 11 bases between. This CDR3 comprises 15 residues. Primers: 60 Vbeta forward and 13 Jbeta reverse. Assay used: immunoSEQ multiplex PCR; TCRdb lists only in-frame clones, some missing. This repertoire shows 150,000 to 200,000 clones, 80% to 85% found once; its top ten account for roughly 0.99%. The material sequenced was PBMCs. This sequence originates from a girl aged 2 to 10 in good health and CMV-seropositive. The chain employs TRBV27 and TRBJ1-5; unclear D gene. CDR3 nucleotides: TGTGCCAGCAGTCCCCGTTTGTATAGCAATCAGCCCCAGCATTTT. Translating it yields CASSPRLYSNQPQHF.